The clone carrying this T cell receptor beta chain was observed a handful of times. As yet, its antigen is unknown. These data come from a study of response to subunit inactivated influenza vaccine. TCRdb called the RT-PCR reads again in MiXCR, with one record for every CDR3 protein. This table has 490,000 or so distinct CDR3 sequences, approximately 7.1% appearing once. Trimming removed 6 bases from V and 4 bases from J; junction bases left unmatched: 8. Germline V gene sequence: CDR1 DFQATT, CDR2 SNEGSKA (reference sequence). The CDR3 has 15 residues. Points from the study as a whole: It was suggested by the authors that few new T cells are recruited by each seasonal influenza vaccination.

This TCR derives from a man aged 45 to 70 who received an inactivated influenza vaccine. The rearrangement joins TRBV20-1 to TRBJ1-5, with 11 bases aligning to TRBD1. The starting material was PBMCs from blood, obtained less than 25 months after vaccination. CDR3 sequence reads: CSAGDRGSRNQPQHF. In DNA form, the CDR3 reads TGCAGTGCCGGGGACAGGGGGAGTAGAAATCAGCCCCAGCATTTT.